This T cell receptor beta chain came from a study of blood T cell repertoires in COVID-19. Study-wide context: COVID-19 samples from acute and convalescent phases originated in the United States, Italy and Spain. T cells, B-cell-depleted T cells, or PBMCs supplied cDNA or gDNA.

Authors' data handling: By means of reference gene primer amplification, nucleated cell counts were estimated. TCRdb's copy holds only in-frame clones and misses some; the assay was immunoSEQ multiplex PCR. That table furnishes V, J and clone size, whereas the DNA furnished D and trimming. This table holds 110,000 to 150,000 clones, 75% to 90% found once. Germline V gene sequence: CDR1 MDHEN, CDR2 SYDVKM. This CDR3 comprises 17 residues. Trimming cost V 2 bases and J 3 bases; bases outside gene matches: 5. The chain uses TRBV28 and TRBJ2-3; 13 bases align to TRBD2. Source material: peripheral blood. This sequence originates from a woman older than 75 with acute or convalescent COVID-19. The CDR3 coding sequence is TGTGCCAGCAGTTTAGAACTAGCGGGAGGGCTTACAGATACGCAGTATTTT. Protein: CASSLELAGGLTDTQYF. Variable domain in full (rest from reference TRBV28 and TRBJ2-3): DVKVTQSSRYLVKRTGEKVFLECVQDMDHENMFWYRQDPGLGLRLIYFSYDVKMKEKGDIPEGYSVSREKKERFSLILESASTNQTSMYLCASSLELAGGLTDTQYFGPGTRLTVL.